This T cell receptor (beta chain) was recovered during a study of cytomegalovirus exposure and HLA in healthy donors. Findings and limits, study-wide: Among TCR beta chains, those listed as cytomegalovirus-associated numbered over 150. Researchers reported from a later analysis that most CMV-associated TCR beta chains appeared HLA-restricted.

Use of 60 Vbeta and 13 Jbeta primers characterized the PCR. Libraries were prepared by immunoSEQ multiplex PCR; TCRdb keeps only in-frame clonotypes and omits some of them. The sample carries around 67,000 clones, 78% recorded once. About this clone: The target antigen is unknown.

Trimming left V 4 bases short and J 7 bases short, with 11 bases between. This CDR3 is 13 amino acids long. Germline V gene sequence: CDR1 MDHEN, CDR2 SYDVKM. This receptor was taken from a man aged 18 to 35 in good health and CMV-seropositive. The chain has TRBV28 and TRBJ1-5, with unresolved D. Material for sequencing was PBMCs. The CDR3 spells CASSSSFGQPQHF. DNA for the CDR3: TGTGCCAGCAGTTCCTCTTTCGGGCAGCCCCAGCATTTT.